The next 25 T cell receptor beta chains were all read from a single sample in a study of T cells expressing NK-cell markers. TCRdb reprocessed the 5' RACE reads, with one entry per CDR3 protein and no DNA. The sample includes under 500,000 distinct CDR3 sequences. Sequencing was performed on blood T cells: a sorted CD56 or NKG2C T cell subset, CD4+ or CD8+ T cells, or bulk PBMC T cells (not recorded which). The receptors originated from a woman aged 18 to 69 in good health.

The rearrangement joins TRBV18 to TRBJ1-1. The germline gives CDR1 KGHSH, CDR2 LQKENI. The CDR3 covers 13 residues. CDR3 in amino acids: CASSPLENTEAFF.

This chain uses TRBV19 with TRBJ2-1; TCRdb picks TRBD2, but there is no DNA to check that call. Germline V lookup: CDR1 LNHDA, CDR2 SQIVND (reference sequence). The CDR3 loop spans 15 amino acids. The CDR3: CASSIGLANYNEQFF.

This chain joins TRBV14 and TRBJ2-3; the D call of TRBD1 rests on TCRdb alone, since no DNA is present to check it. The CDR3 is 17 amino acids. The germline gives CDR1 SGHDN, CDR2 FVKESK. This chain's CDR3 is CASSQVWRGLPTDTQYF.

The chain combines TRBV5-4 with TRBJ2-2; lacking DNA, the TRBD1 call made by TCRdb goes unchecked. The CDR3 loop spans 16 amino acids. Germline values: CDR1 SGHNT, CDR2 YYREEE (reference sequence). Here the CDR3 reads CASSPSPSGNTGELFF.

The chain uses TRBV5-1 and TRBJ1-6. The CDR3 has 15 amino acids. Germline V CDR1 and CDR2: SGHRS, YFSETQ. The CDR3 sequence: CASSFVGMDNSPLHF.

V and J are TRBV10-3 and TRBJ2-1; TCRdb's D call of TRBD2 is untestable without DNA. There are 12 residues in the CDR3. Germline V gene sequence: CDR1 ENHRY, CDR2 SYGVKD. This CDR3 reads CAIAGEVPEQFF.

The rearrangement joins TRBV12-3 or TRBV12-4 to TRBJ2-1; TCRdb's D call of TRBD2 is untestable without DNA. CDR3 size: 12 residues. CDR3 sequence: CASRGLGDEQFF.

J is TRBJ2-2 and V is TRBV6-2 or TRBV6-3; checking the TCRdb D call of TRBD1 is not possible without DNA. The V gene's germline CDR1 is MNHEY and CDR2 SVGEGT. The CDR3 covers 15 residues. The CDR3 reads CASSYGTVNTGELFF.

CDR3 residues: CASTGPGVTGELFF. The chain couples TRBV25-1 to TRBJ2-2; TCRdb returns TRBD1, unconfirmable since there is no DNA. CDR1 MGHDK and CDR2 SYGVNS come from the germline V gene. This CDR3 contains 14 residues.

V usage is TRBV9 and J usage is TRBJ1-1; TCRdb proposes TRBD1, but this gene call is untestable without DNA. The germline gives CDR1 SGDLS, CDR2 YYNGEE. The CDR3 is 14 amino acids. The CDR3 loop is CASSVEGQNTEAFF. Full variable domain (remainder filled in from reference TRBV9 and TRBJ1-1): DSGVTQTPKHLITATGQRVTLRCSPRSGDLSVYWYQQSLDQGLQFLIQYYNGEERAKGNILERFSAQQFPDLHSELNLSSLELGDSALYFCASSVEGQNTEAFFGQGTRLTVV.

This rearrangement joins TRBV11-2 to TRBJ2-3. The CDR3 is 12 residues long. Germline V gene lookup returns CDR1 SGHAT and CDR2 FQNNGV. CDR3 loop: CASSPNKWSQYF.

This rearrangement joins TRBV4-1 to TRBJ2-1; TCRdb outputs TRBD2, but without DNA this stays unchecked. CDR1 and CDR2 (germline): MGHRA, YSYEKL. The CDR3 length is 14 residues. The CDR3 protein is CASSLSGGPNEQFF.

The chain links TRBV4-3 to TRBJ1-2. Germline CDR1 and CDR2: LGHNA and YSLEER. This CDR3 contains 15 residues. CDR3 sequence: CASSQATEYNYGYTF.

The CDR3 reads CASSYPTGTYEQYF. The chain is built from TRBV6-2 or TRBV6-3 and TRBJ2-7. Looked up from germline, CDR1 is MNHEY and CDR2 is SVGEGT. CDR3 length equals 14 residues.

The V and J genes are TRBV9 and TRBJ1-2. The CDR3 length is 13 residues. Germline V gene sequence: CDR1 SGDLS, CDR2 YYNGEE. CDR3 sequence reads: CASSVARQGGYTF.

The chain recombines TRBV20-1 with TRBJ2-1; the TRBD2 assignment by TCRdb is unverifiable without DNA. The CDR3 has 16 amino acids. Germline CDR1 and CDR2: DFQATT and SNEGSKA (reference sequence). This CDR3 reads CSAAGTSGRRGNEQFF.

The chain employs TRBV7-3 and TRBJ2-1; TCRdb's assignment of TRBD1 cannot be checked, as there is no DNA. The CDR3 contains 14 residues. Germline V gives CDR1 SGHTA, CDR2 FQGTGA. The CDR3 sequence: CASSSGLPPTEQFF.

The chain is built from TRBV14 and TRBJ1-3. In germline, CDR1 is SGHDN, CDR2 FVKESK. The CDR3 is made up of 15 amino acids. CDR3: CASSQNGGAGNTIYF.

J is TRBJ2-1 and V is TRBV15. There are 17 residues in the CDR3. In germline, CDR1 is LNHNV, CDR2 YYDKDF (reference sequence). CDR3: CATSRDYTGGPYNEQFF.

CDR3 loop: CASSFTPMGQETQYF. V and J are TRBV27 and TRBJ2-5. The V gene's germline CDR1 is MNHEY and CDR2 SMNVEV (reference sequence). This CDR3 contains 15 residues.

CDR3: CASRDRDPANYGYTF. This rearrangement joins TRBV6-1 to TRBJ1-2; the TCRdb D gene call, TRBD1, has no DNA to confirm it. Germline V gene data show CDR1 as MNHNS and CDR2 as SASEGT. The CDR3 runs to 15 residues.

The J gene is TRBJ2-1, the V gene TRBV5-4. CDR1 SGHNT and CDR2 YYREEE come from the germline V gene (reference sequence). The CDR3 consists of 15 residues. CDR3 sequence reads: CASSLESSSYNEQFF.

The CDR3 protein is CASSDSGFTGELFF. This chain links TRBV6-4 with TRBJ2-2. The CDR3 has 14 amino acids. Germline V gives CDR1 MRHNA, CDR2 SNTAGT.

The chain uses TRBV18 and TRBJ1-1; the TCRdb call, TRBD1, lacks DNA for checking. The germline gives CDR1 KGHSH, CDR2 LQKENI. The CDR3 spans 14 residues. CDR3 amino acids: CASSPSDRASEAFF.

The chain joins TRBV15 to TRBJ2-3; there is no DNA to check the TCRdb D call of TRBD2. Germline V gene data show CDR1 as LNHNV and CDR2 as YYDKDF (reference sequence). This CDR3 has 17 amino acids. CDR3 residues: CATSIYQKRGAPDTQYF.